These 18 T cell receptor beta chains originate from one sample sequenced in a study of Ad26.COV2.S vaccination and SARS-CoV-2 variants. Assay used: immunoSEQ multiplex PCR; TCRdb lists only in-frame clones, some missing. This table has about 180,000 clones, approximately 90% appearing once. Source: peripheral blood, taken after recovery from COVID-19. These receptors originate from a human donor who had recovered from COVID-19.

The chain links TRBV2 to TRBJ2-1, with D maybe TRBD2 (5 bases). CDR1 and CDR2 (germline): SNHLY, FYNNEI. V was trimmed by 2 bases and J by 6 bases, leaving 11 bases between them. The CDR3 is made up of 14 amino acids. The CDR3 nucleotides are TGTGCCAGCAGTGAACGGTTGGAGGCCAATGAGCAGTTCTTC. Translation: CASSERLEANEQFF.

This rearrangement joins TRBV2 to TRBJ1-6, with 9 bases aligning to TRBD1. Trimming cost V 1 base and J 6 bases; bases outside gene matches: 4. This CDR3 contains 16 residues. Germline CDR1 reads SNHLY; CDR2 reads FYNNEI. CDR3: CASSEVWDRANSPLHF. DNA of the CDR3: TGTGCCAGCAGTGAAGTGTGGGACAGGGCTAATTCACCCCTCCACTTT. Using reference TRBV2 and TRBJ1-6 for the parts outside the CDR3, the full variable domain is EPEVTQTPSHQVTQMGQEVILRCVPISNHLYFYWYRQILGQKVEFLVSFYNNEISEKSEIFDDQFSVERPDGSNFTLKIRSTKLEDSAMYFCASSEVWDRANSPLHFGNGTRLTVT.

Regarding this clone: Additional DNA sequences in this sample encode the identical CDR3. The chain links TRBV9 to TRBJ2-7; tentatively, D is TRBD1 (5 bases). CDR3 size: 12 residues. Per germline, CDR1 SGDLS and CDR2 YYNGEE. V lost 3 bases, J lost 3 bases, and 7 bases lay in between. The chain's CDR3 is CASSGDSYEQYF. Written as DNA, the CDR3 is TGTGCCAGCAGCGGCGACAGCTACGAGCAGTACTTC.

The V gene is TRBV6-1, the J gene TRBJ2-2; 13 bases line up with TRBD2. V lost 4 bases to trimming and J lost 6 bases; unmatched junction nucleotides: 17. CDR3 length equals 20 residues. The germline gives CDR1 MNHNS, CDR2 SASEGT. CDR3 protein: CASSAQSPGLAGSPAGELFF. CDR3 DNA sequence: TGTGCCAGCAGTGCACAATCTCCGGGACTAGCGGGGAGCCCGGCCGGGGAGCTGTTTTTT.

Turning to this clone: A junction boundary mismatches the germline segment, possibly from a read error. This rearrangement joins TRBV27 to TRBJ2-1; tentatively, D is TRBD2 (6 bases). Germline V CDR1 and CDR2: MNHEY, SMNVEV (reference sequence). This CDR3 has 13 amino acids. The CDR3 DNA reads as TGTGCCAGCAAGTCCCCCTGGGACTCTCCCGCGGTCTTC. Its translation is CASKSPWDSPAVF.

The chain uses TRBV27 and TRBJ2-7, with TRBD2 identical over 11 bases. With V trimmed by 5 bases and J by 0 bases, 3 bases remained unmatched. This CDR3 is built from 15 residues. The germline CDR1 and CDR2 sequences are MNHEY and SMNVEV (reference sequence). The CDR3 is CASSPSGGRSYEQYF. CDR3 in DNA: TGTGCCAGCAGTCCTAGCGGGGGGCGCTCCTACGAGCAGTACTTC.

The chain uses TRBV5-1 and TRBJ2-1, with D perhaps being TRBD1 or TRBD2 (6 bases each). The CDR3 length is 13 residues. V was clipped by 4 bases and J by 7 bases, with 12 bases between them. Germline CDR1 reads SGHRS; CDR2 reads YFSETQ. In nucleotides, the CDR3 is TGCGCCAGCAGCGTCGGGGGCTTTAATGAGCAGTTCTTC. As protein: CASSVGGFNEQFF.

CDR3: CASSEDPSWGTDTQYF. The CDR3 nucleotides read TGTGCCAGCAGTGAAGACCCGAGCTGGGGCACAGATACGCAGTATTTT. The rearrangement links TRBV6-1 to TRBJ2-3; no reliable D call. V was cut by 1 base and J by 1 base, with 12 bases left in between. CDR3 length: 16 amino acids. Per the germline V gene, CDR1 is MNHNS and CDR2 is SASEGT.

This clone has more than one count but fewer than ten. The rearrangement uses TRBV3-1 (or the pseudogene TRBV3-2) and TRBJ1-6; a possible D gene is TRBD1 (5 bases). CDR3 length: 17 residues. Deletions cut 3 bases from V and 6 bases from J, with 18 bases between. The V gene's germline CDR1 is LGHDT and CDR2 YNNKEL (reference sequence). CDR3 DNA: TGTGCCAGCAGCCAGTTCAAACCCAGGGACCCTAATTCACCCCTCCACTTT. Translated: CASSQFKPRDPNSPLHF.

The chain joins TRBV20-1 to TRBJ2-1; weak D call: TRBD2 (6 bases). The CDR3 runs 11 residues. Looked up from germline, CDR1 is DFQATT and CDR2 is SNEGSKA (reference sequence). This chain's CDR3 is CSPEGSNEQFF. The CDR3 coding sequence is TGCAGCCCGGAGGGATCCAATGAGCAGTTCTTC.

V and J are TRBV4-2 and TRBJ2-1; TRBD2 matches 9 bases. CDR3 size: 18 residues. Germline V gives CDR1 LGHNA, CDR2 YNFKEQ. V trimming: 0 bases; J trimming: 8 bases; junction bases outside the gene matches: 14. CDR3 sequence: CASSQEDSGGGAEDEQFF. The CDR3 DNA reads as TGTGCCAGCAGCCAAGAAGATTCGGGCGGGGGGGCCGAGGATGAGCAGTTCTTC.

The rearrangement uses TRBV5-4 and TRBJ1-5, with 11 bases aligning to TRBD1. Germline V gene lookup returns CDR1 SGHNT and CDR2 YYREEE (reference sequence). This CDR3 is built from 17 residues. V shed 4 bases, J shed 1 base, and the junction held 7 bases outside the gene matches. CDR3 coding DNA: TGTGCCAGCAGCACGGGACAGGGGGAAACCAGCAATCAGCCCCAGCATTTT. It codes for CASSTGQGETSNQPQHF.

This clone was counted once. The CDR3 reads CASSAGGGYGYTF. The CDR3 bases are TGTGCCAGCAGCGCAGGGGGCGGCTATGGCTACACCTTC. The chain is built from TRBV12-3 or TRBV12-4 and TRBJ1-2, with 8 bases aligning to TRBD1. The J segment lost 4 bases and the V segment lost 6 bases, leaving 4 bases of the junction unmatched. This CDR3 has 13 residues.

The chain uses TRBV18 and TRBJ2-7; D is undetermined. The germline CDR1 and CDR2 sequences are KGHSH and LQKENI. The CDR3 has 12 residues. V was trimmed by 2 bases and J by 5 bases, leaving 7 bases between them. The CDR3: CASSPSSHEQYF. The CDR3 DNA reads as TGTGCCAGCTCACCAAGTTCCCACGAGCAGTACTTC.

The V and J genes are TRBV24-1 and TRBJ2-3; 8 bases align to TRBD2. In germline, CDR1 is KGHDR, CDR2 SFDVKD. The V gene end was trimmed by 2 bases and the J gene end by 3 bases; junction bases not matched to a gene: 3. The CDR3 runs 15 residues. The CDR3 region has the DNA TGTGCCACCAGTGATTCGGCTAGCGGGACAGATACGCAGTATTTT. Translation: CATSDSASGTDTQYF.

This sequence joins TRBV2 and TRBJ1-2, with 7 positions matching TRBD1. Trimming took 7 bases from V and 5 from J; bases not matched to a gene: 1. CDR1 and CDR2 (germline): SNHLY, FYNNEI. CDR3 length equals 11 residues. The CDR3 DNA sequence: TGTGCCAGCAAGACAGGGTATGGCTACACCTTC. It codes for CASKTGYGYTF.

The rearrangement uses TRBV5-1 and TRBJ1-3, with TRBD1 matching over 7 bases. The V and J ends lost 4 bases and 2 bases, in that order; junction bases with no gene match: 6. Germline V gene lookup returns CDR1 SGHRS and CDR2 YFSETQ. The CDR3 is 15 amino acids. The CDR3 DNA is TGCGCCAGCAGCCCTTGGGACAGAGCTGGAAACACCATATATTTT. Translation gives CASSPWDRAGNTIYF.

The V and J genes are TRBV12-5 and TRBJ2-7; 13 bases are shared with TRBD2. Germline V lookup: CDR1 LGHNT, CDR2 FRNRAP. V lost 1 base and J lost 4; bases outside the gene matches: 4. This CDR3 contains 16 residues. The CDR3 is CASGLGGTSGTYEQYF. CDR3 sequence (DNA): TGTGCTAGTGGTTTGGGGGGGACTAGCGGGACTTACGAGCAGTACTTC.